Presented here are 32 T cell receptor beta chains from one specimen sequenced in a study of T-cell memory formation after mild COVID-19. MiXCR, run by TCRdb on the 5' RACE reads, gives a single entry per CDR3 protein. This table has approximately 100,000 distinct CDR3 sequences, roughly an eighth appearing once. Sequenced sample: PBMCs or a T cell subset sorted from them (not recorded which). The receptors were sampled from an adult woman who had mild COVID-19 (a few samples of this study predate the infection). Cell type and time point are not known.

This sequence joins TRBV20-1 and TRBJ2-7, with a weak D call TRBD1 (7 bases). Per the germline V gene, CDR1 is DFQATT and CDR2 is SNEGSKA (reference sequence). V was cut by 0 bases and J by 2 bases, with 14 bases left in between. The CDR3 consists of 15 residues. CDR3: CSARDTEGQPYEQYF. The CDR3, as DNA: TGCAGTGCTAGAGATACGGAGGGACAGCCCTACGAGCAGTACTTC.

V and J are TRBV7-8 and TRBJ2-1, with D possibly matching TRBD2 (5 bases). CDR3 length: 17 amino acids. V was clipped by 3 bases and J by 0 bases, with 15 bases between them. From germline, CDR1 is SGHVS and CDR2 FQNEAQ. CDR3 region: CASSFLLRELSYNEQFF. The CDR3, as DNA: TGTGCCAGCAGCTTCCTTTTAAGGGAGCTCTCCTACAATGAGCAGTTCTTC.

The genes are TRBV5-6 and TRBJ2-4; D not certain. Trimming took off 0 bases at V and 8 bases at J, with 12 bases between the two ends. Germline CDR1 and CDR2: SGHDT and YYEEEE. There are 14 residues in the CDR3. Written as DNA, the CDR3 is TGTGCCAGCAGCTTGGTCCAGGATAGTCACATTCAGTACTTC. Protein product: CASSLVQDSHIQYF.

V is TRBV24-1 and J is TRBJ2-5; D not resolved. The germline gives CDR1 KGHDR, CDR2 SFDVKD. The V end was cut by 0 bases, the J end by 1 base, with 14 bases between. The CDR3 extends over 17 amino acids. CDR3 residues: CATSDLRAVGAQETQYF. The DNA of the CDR3 is TGTGCCACCAGTGATTTGCGGGCAGTTGGCGCCCAAGAGACCCAGTACTTC.

The gene calls are TRBV4-1 and TRBJ2-3; 8 nucleotides agree with TRBD2. The CDR3 is made up of 16 amino acids. From germline, CDR1 is MGHRA and CDR2 YSYEKL. J was trimmed by 2 bases and V by 4 bases; bases with no gene match: 8. CDR3 region: CASSLMAGGVTDTQYF. In nucleotides, the CDR3 is TGCGCCAGCAGCCTAATGGCGGGGGGAGTCACAGATACGCAGTATTTT.

This clonotype has a count of ten or more. The V call is TRBV29-1, the J call TRBJ2-2; D gene unclear. Germline-derived CDR1 and CDR2 are SQVTM and ANQGSEA. There are 14 residues in the CDR3. Trimming shortened V by 0 bases and J by 0 bases, and 5 bases separated the two germline ends. The CDR3 loop is CSVEDGANTGELFF. CDR3 DNA sequence: TGCAGCGTTGAAGATGGCGCGAACACCGGGGAGCTGTTTTTT.

The chain joins TRBV5-1 to TRBJ2-1, with D perhaps TRBD1 (7 bases). The germline gives CDR1 SGHRS, CDR2 YFSETQ. V dropped 1 base and J dropped 4 bases, with 18 bases sitting between them. This CDR3 is 17 amino acids long. CDR3 in amino acids: CASSLFQGEVRYNEQFF. For the CDR3, the DNA is TGCGCCAGCAGCTTGTTCCAGGGGGAGGTTCGATACAATGAGCAGTTCTTC.

The sample holds a few counts of this clonotype. The rearrangement uses TRBV2 and TRBJ2-7; TRBD1 matches 7 bases. Germline V gives CDR1 SNHLY, CDR2 FYNNEI. Trimming took 6 bases from V and 0 from J; bases not matched to a gene: 8. The CDR3 totals 15 residues. The CDR3 DNA follows: TGTGCCAGCAGCGAGGGACAGAATTACTCCTACGAGCAGTACTTC. It yields the protein CASSEGQNYSYEQYF.

There are a few counts of this clonotype. The CDR3 coding sequence is TGTGCCAGCAGTTTTTACAGGGCCATGAACACTGAAGCTTTCTTT. It encodes CASSFYRAMNTEAFF. This chain joins TRBV6-5 and TRBJ1-1; possible D gene TRBD1, 6 bases. Germline values: CDR1 MNHEY, CDR2 SVGAGI. The V gene lost 4 bases and the J gene lost 0 bases, with 12 bases spanning the gap. This CDR3 has 15 amino acids.

The V call is TRBV5-4, the J call TRBJ2-2, with 7 bases lining up with TRBD1. This CDR3 is built from 15 residues. With V trimmed by 2 bases and J by 2 bases, 3 bases remained unmatched. In germline, CDR1 is SGHNT, CDR2 YYREEE (reference sequence). The CDR3 region is CASSFRGGNTGELFF. The CDR3 nucleotides are TGTGCCAGCAGCTTTCGAGGGGGCAACACCGGGGAGCTGTTTTTT.

This clonotype appeared a few times. CDR3 in amino acids: CASSHASGGHNEQFF. In DNA form, the CDR3 reads TGCGCCAGCAGCCACGCTAGCGGGGGACACAATGAGCAGTTCTTC. The chain couples TRBV4-1 to TRBJ2-1; 10 nucleotides line up with TRBD2. Germline-derived CDR1 and CDR2 are MGHRA and YSYEKL. After removal of 3 bases from V and 5 bases from J, the junction contained 4 bases not matched to a gene. This CDR3 has 15 amino acids.

Worth noting for this clonotype: A much larger clone is a single base away; this may be a read error. The rearrangement uses TRBV4-3 and TRBJ2-1; no clear D gene. Per germline, CDR1 LGHNA and CDR2 YSLEER. There are 15 residues in the CDR3. Trimming cost V 6 bases and J 0 bases, with 12 bases left between them. Here the CDR3 reads CASRLSASSYNEQFF. In nucleotides, the CDR3 is TGCGCCAGCAGACTATCGGCCAGCTCCTACAATGAGCAGTTCTTC.

This clonotype was counted between two and nine times. This sequence joins TRBV9 and TRBJ2-5, with D perhaps matching TRBD2 (6 bases). Trimming removed 5 bases from V and 2 bases from J, with 13 bases in between. This CDR3 has 14 residues. In germline, CDR1 is SGDLS, CDR2 YYNGEE. The CDR3 sequence is CASSRTGLQETQYF. Here the CDR3 DNA reads TGTGCCAGCAGTCGTACCGGACTACAAGAGACCCAGTACTTC.

This clonotype has just a few counts. The chain links TRBV5-1 to TRBJ1-1, with D possibly being TRBD1 (5 bases). V gave up 5 bases and J gave up 9 bases, with 20 bases separating them. Germline assignment: CDR1 SGHRS and CDR2 YFSETQ. This CDR3 spans 14 amino acids. CDR3 protein: CASSQPRKTGKAFF. The CDR3 nucleotides are TGCGCCAGCAGTCAGCCCCGTAAAACAGGTAAAGCTTTCTTT.

This clonotype appeared a few times. The chain links TRBV12-3 or TRBV12-4 to TRBJ1-1; 9 nucleotides agree with TRBD1. The CDR3 loop spans 15 amino acids. V dropped 3 bases and J dropped 1; count of bases not matched to a gene: 3. The DNA for the CDR3 is TGTGCCAGCAGTTTGCGGACAGGGGCGAACACTGAAGCTTTCTTT. Amino acid sequence: CASSLRTGANTEAFF.

This clonotype was counted between two and nine times. The chain is built from TRBV5-1 and TRBJ2-3; 8 bases are a match to TRBD1. Per germline, CDR1 SGHRS and CDR2 YFSETQ. Trimming at V came to 2 bases and at J to 4 bases, leaving 3 bases not matched to a gene. The CDR3 loop spans 14 amino acids. The DNA for the CDR3 is TGCGCCAGCAGCTTAGGACAGGGCTCAGATACGCAGTATTTT. Translation: CASSLGQGSDTQYF.

This clonotype has only a few counts. This sequence joins TRBV15 and TRBJ2-1; D unresolved. This CDR3 is 19 amino acids long. Trimming took 0 bases from V and 0 from J, leaving 18 bases between them. The germline gives CDR1 LNHNV, CDR2 YYDKDF (reference sequence). The CDR3 DNA is TGTGCCACCAGCAGAGATCCGGACCAGCGTACAGTCTCCTACAATGAGCAGTTCTTC. Its translation: CATSRDPDQRTVSYNEQFF.

V gene TRBV7-9 combines with J gene TRBJ1-1; 12 positions agree with TRBD1. This CDR3 is built from 16 residues. The V gene's germline CDR1 is SEHNR and CDR2 FQNEAQ (reference sequence). The V and J ends lost 3 bases and 5 bases, in that order; junction bases with no gene match: 7. Here the CDR3 reads CASSFPGTGGPTEAFF. CDR3 sequence (DNA): TGTGCCAGCAGCTTTCCGGGGACAGGGGGCCCGACTGAAGCTTTCTTT.

In this sample, this clonotype turned up many times. V gene TRBV6-5 combines with J gene TRBJ2-5, with 13 bases identical to TRBD2. Trimming at V came to 8 bases and at J to 2 bases, leaving 14 bases not matched to a gene. The germline CDR1 and CDR2 sequences are MNHEY and SVGAGI. The CDR3 contains 18 residues. The CDR3 coding sequence is TGTGCCAGCTCCACACAGTTCGGACTAGCGGGGGTTCAAGAGACCCAGTACTTC. Encoded protein: CASSTQFGLAGVQETQYF.

Only a few counts were recorded for this clonotype. The V gene is TRBV6-4, the J gene TRBJ2-3; 8 bases match TRBD2. In germline, CDR1 is MRHNA, CDR2 SNTAGT. The CDR3 contains 15 residues. J was trimmed by 4 bases and V by 4 bases; bases with no gene match: 7. The CDR3 loop is CASSVGGEAADTQYF. CDR3 nucleotide sequence: TGTGCCAGCAGTGTCGGGGGGGAGGCGGCAGATACGCAGTATTTT.

The chain recombines TRBV7-9 with TRBJ2-1; D is undetermined. Germline assignment: CDR1 SEHNR and CDR2 FQNEAQ (reference sequence). The V end lost 6 bases, the J end lost 4 bases, and 7 bases lay between the germline ends. The CDR3 contains 12 residues. The CDR3 loop reads CASSRDYNEQFF. The DNA for the CDR3 is TGTGCCAGCAGTCGAGATTACAATGAGCAGTTCTTC.

This clonotype was seen more than once but under ten times. The V gene is TRBV20-1, the J gene TRBJ2-5; 11 nucleotides line up with TRBD2. The ends lost 2 bases at V and 0 bases at J; junction bases unmatched: 8. The CDR3 totals 17 residues. CDR1 DFQATT and CDR2 SNEGSKA come from the germline V gene (reference sequence). The CDR3 bases are TGCAGTGCTAGATCACCGGGACTAGCGGAGTACCAAGAGACCCAGTACTTC. This sequence encodes CSARSPGLAEYQETQYF.

The chain carries TRBV27 and TRBJ2-7; 7 positions agree with TRBD1. V gave up 4 bases and J gave up 3 bases; unmatched junction bases: 9. Germline assignment: CDR1 MNHEY and CDR2 SMNVEV (reference sequence). The CDR3 is 15 amino acids. The CDR3 is CASSSPGQNSYEQYF. The CDR3 DNA sequence: TGTGCCAGCAGTTCCCCGGGACAGAACAGCTACGAGCAGTACTTC.

The chain carries TRBV29-1 and TRBJ1-1; the D is unclear. Germline CDR1 and CDR2: SQVTM and ANQGSEA. The CDR3 loop spans 12 amino acids. V lost 6 bases, J lost 4 bases, and 12 bases lay in between. CDR3 nucleotide sequence: TGCAGCGTAGCCCCCGCAGGCACTGAAGCTTTCTTT. Translating gives CSVAPAGTEAFF.

The chain combines TRBV29-1 with TRBJ2-7, with a weak D call TRBD1 (6 bases). Trimming took off 3 bases at V and 6 bases at J, with 18 bases between the two ends. This CDR3 region has 14 residues. Germline loops: CDR1 SQVTM, CDR2 ANQGSEA. The CDR3: CSVEGDTFSGEQYF. The CDR3 DNA is TGCAGCGTTGAGGGGGACACCTTTTCGGGCGAGCAGTACTTC.

This clonotype was counted between two and nine times. This chain joins TRBV3-1 and TRBJ1-1, with D possibly being TRBD1 (5 bases). Germline CDR1 and CDR2: LGHDT and YNNKEL (reference sequence). The V end was cut by 5 bases, the J end by 10 bases, with 23 bases between. There are 15 residues in the CDR3. The CDR3 bases are TGTGCCAGCAGCGGCGGGAGGGGTTTTGAATCCGCAGCTTTCTTT. Protein product: CASSGGRGFESAAFF.

The V and J genes are TRBV29-1 and TRBJ2-3; weak D call: TRBD2 (7 bases). Germline-derived CDR1 and CDR2 are SQVTM and ANQGSEA. The CDR3 consists of 13 residues. V gave up 8 bases and J gave up 2 bases, with 14 bases separating them. CDR3 sequence: CSQEGGHTDTQYF. CDR3 nucleotide sequence: TGCAGCCAAGAGGGGGGGCACACAGATACGCAGTATTTT.

V is TRBV5-5 and J is TRBJ1-1; D is unresolved. CDR1 is SGHKS and CDR2 is YYEKEE in the germline V gene (reference sequence). V was clipped by 2 bases and J by 0 bases, with 5 bases between them. The CDR3 covers 13 residues. The CDR3 here is CASSFPMNTEAFF. In nucleotides, the CDR3 is TGTGCCAGCAGCTTCCCTATGAACACTGAAGCTTTCTTT.

CDR3 in amino acids: CASSRRENTEAFF. CDR3 sequence (DNA): TGCGCCAGCAGCAGACGGGAGAACACTGAAGCTTTCTTT. The chain employs TRBV5-1 and TRBJ1-1, with unresolved D. Germline loops: CDR1 SGHRS, CDR2 YFSETQ. V lost 4 bases and J 1 base, leaving 8 bases between the germline ends. The CDR3 spans 13 residues. The variable domain in full, with the rest retrieved from reference TRBV5-1 and TRBJ1-1, is KAGVTQTPRYLIKTRGQQVTLSCSPISGHRSVSWYQQTPGQGLQFLFEYFSETQRNKGNFPGRFSGRQFSNSRSEMNVSTLELGDSALYLCASSRRENTEAFFGQGTRLTVV.

V usage is TRBV2 and J usage is TRBJ2-1; 8 bases line up with TRBD2. With V trimmed by 1 base and J by 9 bases, 2 bases remained unmatched. The CDR3 is 13 amino acids. Germline lookup yields CDR1 SNHLY and CDR2 FYNNEI. The CDR3 bases are TGTGCCAGCAGTGAAGTACTAGCGGCTGAGCAGTTCTTC. Its translation is CASSEVLAAEQFF.

The J gene is TRBJ2-2, the V gene TRBV5-6; D not resolved. The CDR3 covers 14 residues. Between the trimmed V and J ends, which lost 1 base and 2 bases, there was a span of 6 bases. Germline assignment: CDR1 SGHDT and CDR2 YYEEEE. The CDR3: CASSLTQNTGELFF. In DNA form, the CDR3 reads TGTGCCAGCAGCTTGACTCAAAACACCGGGGAGCTGTTTTTT.

The gene calls are TRBV15 and TRBJ2-1, with D unresolved. The CDR3 extends over 13 amino acids. In germline, CDR1 is LNHNV, CDR2 YYDKDF (reference sequence). V lost 8 bases, J lost 4 bases, and 12 bases lay in between. Here the CDR3 reads CATEVRGYNEQFF. The DNA for the CDR3 is TGTGCCACCGAGGTCCGCGGTTACAATGAGCAGTTCTTC.